These 4 T cell receptor beta chains originate from one sample sequenced in a study of T cells in Graves' hyperthyroidism and ophthalmopathy. Amplified TCR beta CDR3 regions came from RNA transcripts. The TCR CDR3 first-round RT-PCR relied on the HTBI primer set. TCRdb reprocessed the multiplex PCR reads via MiXCR and lists one record per CDR3 protein. In the table there are 550,000 to 650,000 distinct CDR3 sequences, 14% of which are singletons. The sequencing input was blood. The receptors stem from a young woman with Graves' hyperthyroidism that later progressed to Graves' ophthalmopathy.

This clonotype was seen repeatedly, ten times or more. The V gene is TRBV3-1, the J gene TRBJ1-5; D is unresolved. The V gene's germline CDR1 is LGHDT and CDR2 YNNKEL (reference sequence). The CDR3 loop spans 15 amino acids. V was clipped by 0 bases and J by 6 bases, with 12 bases between them. CDR3: CASSQEPGYGQPQHF. The CDR3 DNA reads as TGTGCCAGCAGCCAAGAACCGGGGTACGGTCAGCCCCAGCATTTT.

Comments on this clonotype: The junction shows a germline mismatch at one end, possibly a read error. This chain connects TRBV6-5 to TRBJ1-6; no reliable D call. The CDR3 sequence is 14 residues long. Germline CDR1 and CDR2: MNHEY and SVGAGI. The CDR3 is CAISSTPDNSPLHF. As DNA, the CDR3 is TGTGCCATCAGTTCCACCCCCGATAATTCACCCCTCCACTTT.

This chain connects TRBV4-1 to TRBJ2-7; D is perhaps TRBD1 (5 bases). V gave up 1 base and J gave up 3 bases, with 13 bases separating them. The CDR3 loop spans 15 amino acids. The V gene's germline CDR1 is MGHRA and CDR2 YSYEKL. Written as DNA, the CDR3 is TGCGCCAGCAGCCAAGTTAGGGGCCCCGGCTACGAGCAGTACTTC. Translation: CASSQVRGPGYEQYF.

This clonotype was found many times. The chain is built from TRBV30 and TRBJ1-5; possibly TRBD1 for D (5 bases). The CDR3 contains 16 residues. In germline, CDR1 is GTSNPN, CDR2 SVGIG (reference sequence). V gave up 5 bases and J gave up 4 bases, with 21 bases separating them. The CDR3 DNA reads as TGTGCCTGGGGACTCGGCGGGGCGCTGGGTAATCAGCCCCAGCATTTT. Protein: CAWGLGGALGNQPQHF.